This entry features one T cell receptor beta chain sequence. Its antigen is still unknown. This specimen comes from a study of a mutant IDH1 vaccine in newly diagnosed glioma. This sample's time point: week 47, end of study. Each vaccine dose was 300 ug of mutant IDH1 20-mer peptide, with topical imiquimod. Eight vaccinations were given in weeks 1, 3, 5, 7, 11, 15, 19 and 23. The CDR3 has 15 residues. Germline values: CDR1 LNHDA, CDR2 SQIVND (reference sequence). V dropped 5 bases and J dropped 4 bases, with 12 bases sitting between them. TCRdb's table, derived via immunoSEQ multiplex PCR, lists solely in-frame clones and lacks some. This table has tens of thousands of clones, approximately 78% appearing once.

The origin of this receptor is a man aged 40-49 years with glioma. The chain joins TRBV19 to TRBJ2-6, with D maybe TRBD2 (6 bases). The sequencing used PBMCs, collected from a glioma patient whose treatment included an IDH1 peptide vaccine. The DNA of the CDR3 is TGTGCCAGTAGTCTGGGGACTTCCGGGGCCAACGTCCTGACTTTC. Translating gives CASSLGTSGANVLTF.